What follows is one TCR beta chain and its context. The antigen is not known. PCR primers comprised 60 Vbeta and 13 Jbeta primers. Data came from immunoSEQ multiplex PCR; TCRdb stores just in-frame clones and leaves some out. The sample consists of about 63,000 clones, roughly nine tenths of them appearing once. The sample comes from a study of cytomegalovirus exposure and HLA in healthy donors. Trimming took 5 bases from V and 1 from J; bases not matched to a gene: 8. Looked up from germline, CDR1 is SGHVS and CDR2 is FQNEAQ. The CDR3 is made up of 16 amino acids. Findings and caveats of the study: Reportedly, a later analysis found an Asian-associated ancestry cluster had fewer N-insertions than the approximately 670-donor mean.

The TCR comes from a woman aged 25 to 39 in good health and CMV-seropositive. The material sequenced was PBMCs. V is TRBV7-8 and J is TRBJ1-1; TRBD1 agrees at 9 bases. The DNA of the CDR3 is TGTGCCAGCAGCCGTCCGGGACAGGGATCGAACACTGAAGCTTTCTTT. Protein product: CASSRPGQGSNTEAFF.